The next 26 T cell receptor beta chains were all read from a single sample in a study of T cells after posttransplantation cyclophosphamide. Sequenced by immunoSEQ multiplex PCR; TCRdb stores in-frame clones only, minus some. The sample contains 20,000 to 30,000 clones, none of them singletons. Sequenced: PBMCs. The receptors stem from a woman aged 45-65 years in good health, CMV-negative, and a related stem cell transplant donor.

This clone was found many times. The V call is TRBV5-6, the J call TRBJ2-1; 11 nucleotides agree with TRBD2. The trim removed 4 bases at V and 4 bases at J, leaving 7 bases unmatched. Germline assignment: CDR1 SGHDT and CDR2 YYEEEE. The CDR3 has 16 amino acids. CDR3 residues: CASSNPSGRTYNEQFF. The CDR3 bases are TGTGCCAGCAGCAACCCTAGCGGGAGGACGTACAATGAGCAGTTCTTC.

This clone was detected many times. The chain joins TRBV5-1 to TRBJ2-1, with 10 bases aligning to TRBD2. V gave up 0 bases and J gave up 10 bases; unmatched junction bases: 7. Germline V lookup: CDR1 SGHRS, CDR2 YFSETQ. The CDR3 has 15 amino acids. As DNA, the CDR3 is TGCGCCAGCAGCTTGGTTAGCGGGGGGATAGGGGAGCAGTTCTTC. Residues: CASSLVSGGIGEQFF.

This clone showed up many times. The chain is built from TRBV30 and TRBJ2-2; 11 bases are a match to TRBD2. The CDR3 is 15 amino acids. CDR1 and CDR2 from the germline V gene are GTSNPN and SVGIG (reference sequence). V trimming: 8 bases; J trimming: 5 bases; junction bases outside the gene matches: 10. The CDR3 spells CARTGTSGLTGELFF. DNA for the CDR3: TGTGCCAGAACCGGGACTAGCGGCTTGACCGGGGAGCTGTTTTTT.

This clone showed up many times. The genes are TRBV18 and TRBJ2-1, with 9 nucleotides matching TRBD1. CDR1 KGHSH and CDR2 LQKENI come from the germline V gene. V shed 3 bases and J 3 bases; nucleotides not matched to a gene: 12. The CDR3 loop spans 18 amino acids. The CDR3 DNA follows: TGTGCCAGCTCACCGCCTATTACCGGGACAGGGCACTACAATGAGCAGTTCTTC. Residues: CASSPPITGTGHYNEQFF.

This clone was seen at least ten times. The chain employs TRBV15 and TRBJ1-6; no clear D gene. V lost 1 base to trimming and J lost 6 bases, with 7 bases between them. CDR1 and CDR2 from the germline V gene are LNHNV and YYDKDF (reference sequence). This CDR3 comprises 14 residues. CDR3 sequence: CATSRATPNSPLHF. CDR3 in DNA: TGTGCCACCAGCAGAGCTACTCCTAATTCACCCCTCCACTTT.

This clone was found many times. The rearrangement uses TRBV5-4 and TRBJ1-2; D is unresolved. Between the trimmed V and J ends, which lost 1 base and 0 bases, there was a span of 10 bases. The germline V gene encodes CDR1 SGHNT and CDR2 YYREEE (reference sequence). CDR3 size: 15 residues. Here the CDR3 reads CASSLSSVTNYGYTF. The CDR3 DNA follows: TGTGCCAGCAGCTTGTCTTCAGTGACTAACTATGGCTACACCTTC.

This clone was detected many times. The V and J genes are TRBV19 and TRBJ1-1; possible D gene TRBD1, 6 bases. V shed 4 bases and J shed 4 bases, with 13 bases lying between them. Germline V gene lookup returns CDR1 LNHDA and CDR2 SQIVND (reference sequence). This CDR3 has 14 residues. Here the CDR3 reads CASSTTGRGTEAFF. CDR3 bases: TGTGCCAGTAGTACCACAGGGAGGGGCACTGAAGCTTTCTTT.

This clone has at least ten counts. The genes are TRBV19 and TRBJ1-5; D unclear. Germline loops: CDR1 LNHDA, CDR2 SQIVND (reference sequence). The V gene lost 0 bases and the J gene lost 2 bases, with 11 bases spanning the gap. The CDR3 consists of 16 residues. CDR3 residues: CASSIEAGWGNQPQHF. In DNA, the CDR3 is TGTGCCAGTAGTATAGAAGCGGGGTGGGGCAATCAGCCCCAGCATTTT.

This clone was seen repeatedly, ten times or more. CDR3 sequence: CASSFISQANYGYTF. Here the CDR3 DNA reads TGTGCCAGCAGCTTCATCTCCCAGGCTAACTATGGCTACACCTTC. The J gene is TRBJ1-2, the V gene TRBV7-2; no clear D gene. The CDR3 runs 15 residues. V was trimmed by 3 bases and J by 0 bases, leaving 11 bases between them. CDR1 and CDR2 (germline): SGHTA, FQGNSA.

This clone was observed many times. V and J are TRBV6-5 and TRBJ2-3; 7 positions match TRBD1. V trimming: 2 bases; J trimming: 0 bases; junction bases outside the gene matches: 5. The CDR3 has 16 residues. CDR1 is MNHEY, CDR2 SVGAGI, per germline. DNA of the CDR3: TGTGCCAGCAGTTACGGGGACAGATTTAGCACAGATACGCAGTATTTT. Its translation is CASSYGDRFSTDTQYF.

This clone was picked up many times. The chain couples TRBV5-6 to TRBJ1-1; 9 nucleotides line up with TRBD1. Germline-derived CDR1 and CDR2 are SGHDT and YYEEEE. The CDR3 is 13 amino acids. Trimming cost V 4 bases and J 11 bases; bases outside gene matches: 9. For the CDR3, the DNA is TGTGCCAGCAGCCGGGACCGGGACAGGGCTGCTTTCTTT. This sequence encodes CASSRDRDRAAFF.

This clone was found many times. This sequence joins TRBV10-3 and TRBJ2-3; TRBD1 is a possible D gene (6 bases). The CDR3 is 15 residues long. Germline assignment: CDR1 ENHRY and CDR2 SYGVKD. V lost 10 bases, J lost 4 bases, and 21 bases lay in between. DNA for the CDR3: TGTGCCACCTCGCCAGGGGACCTTTACTCAGATACGCAGTATTTT. The encoded protein is CATSPGDLYSDTQYF.

This clone was seen at least ten times. The J gene is TRBJ2-7, the V gene TRBV28; 8 bases line up with TRBD2. The CDR3 runs 13 residues. The germline CDR1 and CDR2 sequences are MDHEN and SYDVKM. J gave up 4 bases and V 7 bases, and 6 bases lay outside the gene matches. The DNA for the CDR3 is TGTGCCAGCATCGAAAGCGGGAGATACGAGCAGTACTTC. Protein: CASIESGRYEQYF.

This clone has ten or more counts. The germline gene is not matched at one end of the junction; a read error may be the cause. The chain combines TRBV6-1 with TRBJ2-5; 12 bases fit TRBD1. Germline V gene data show CDR1 as MNHNS and CDR2 as SASEGT. The CDR3 spans 14 residues. The CDR3 here is CASSEALGTGGPNF. The CDR3 DNA reads as TGTGCCAGCAGTGAAGCGCTTGGGACAGGGGGCCCAAACTTC.

This clone came up many times. The chain has TRBV15 and TRBJ2-5; 8 nucleotides line up with TRBD2. Germline lookup yields CDR1 LNHNV and CDR2 YYDKDF (reference sequence). The CDR3 totals 14 residues. J lost 2 bases, V lost 5 bases, and 4 bases had no gene match. This CDR3 is CATSPVAGQETQYF. The CDR3, as DNA: TGTGCCACCAGCCCAGTAGCGGGGCAAGAGACCCAGTACTTC.

This chain links TRBV6-1 with TRBJ2-2; TRBD2 agrees at 7 bases. This CDR3 contains 15 residues. Germline CDR1 and CDR2: MNHNS and SASEGT. J lost 5 bases, V lost 6 bases, and 9 bases had no gene match. The CDR3: CASSPTSARTGELFF. The CDR3, as DNA: TGTGCCAGCAGCCCAACTAGCGCGAGGACCGGGGAGCTGTTTTTT.

This clone was seen at least ten times. V usage is TRBV27 and J usage is TRBJ1-1; unclear D gene. The CDR3 spans 15 residues. V was shortened by 5 bases and J by 4 bases, with 17 bases between the two germline ends. CDR1 is MNHEY, CDR2 SMNVEV, per germline (reference sequence). CDR3 nucleotides: TGTGCCAGCAGTCTTCGCCCTGGGCGGGGCACTGAAGCTTTCTTT. This encodes CASSLRPGRGTEAFF.

This clone appeared many times. The CDR3 spells CASRFRDRHTDTQYF. The CDR3 region has the DNA TGTGCCAGCAGATTCCGGGACAGGCACACAGATACGCAGTATTTT. The J gene is TRBJ2-3, the V gene TRBV28, with TRBD1 matching 8 bases. Germline V CDR1 and CDR2: MDHEN, SYDVKM. The CDR3 sequence is 15 residues long. V shed 6 bases, J shed 2 bases, and the junction held 7 bases outside the gene matches. The full variable domain, in which reference TRBV28 and TRBJ2-3 provide the parts outside the CDR3, is DVKVTQSSRYLVKRTGEKVFLECVQDMDHENMFWYRQDPGLGLRLIYFSYDVKMKEKGDIPEGYSVSREKKERFSLILESASTNQTSMYLCASRFRDRHTDTQYFGPGTRLTVL.

This clone was seen repeatedly, ten times or more. This chain uses TRBV5-4 with TRBJ2-5; weak D call: TRBD2 (6 bases). The length of the CDR3 is 15 residues. Germline V gives CDR1 SGHNT, CDR2 YYREEE (reference sequence). V lost 0 bases and J 2 bases, leaving 11 bases between the germline ends. The CDR3 DNA is TGTGCCAGCAGCTTGGATCCTGGACTACAAGAGACCCAGTACTTC. Translated, it gives CASSLDPGLQETQYF. Based on the CDR3 plus reference TRBV5-4 and TRBJ2-5, the full variable domain is ETGVTQSPTHLIKTRGQQVTLRCSSQSGHNTVSWYQQALGQGPQFIFQYYREEENGRGNFPPRFSGLQFPNYSSELNVNALELDDSALYLCASSLDPGLQETQYFGPGTRLLVL.

This clone was recorded at least ten times. The rearrangement links TRBV5-1 to TRBJ2-7; perhaps TRBD1 as D (6 bases). Germline V CDR1 and CDR2: SGHRS, YFSETQ. This CDR3 spans 15 amino acids. V shed 7 bases and J shed 0 bases, with 17 bases lying between them. The CDR3 coding sequence is TGCGCCAGCGGAGTAACAGGGCCGGGCTCCTACGAGCAGTACTTC. This sequence encodes CASGVTGPGSYEQYF.

This clone was seen ten or more times. The rearrangement links TRBV18 to TRBJ2-1; the match to TRBD1 covers 7 bases. CDR3 length equals 14 residues. V was pared by 3 bases and J by 10 bases, with 9 bases of the junction left unmatched. Germline CDR1 reads KGHSH; CDR2 reads LQKENI. The CDR3 DNA sequence: TGTGCCAGCTCACCCCTAGACAGGGTAGGAGAGCAGTTCTTC. Encoded protein: CASSPLDRVGEQFF.

This clone was seen repeatedly, ten times or more. This chain joins TRBV7-3 and TRBJ2-1; no clear D. The CDR3 is 13 amino acids. Germline CDR1 and CDR2: SGHTA and FQGTGA. The germline V and J ends were trimmed by 0 bases and 4 bases, with 4 bases remaining between them. CDR3 DNA sequence: TGTGCCAGCAGCTTAACCAAATACAATGAGCAGTTCTTC. It specifies CASSLTKYNEQFF.

This clone occurred many times. The chain is built from TRBV13 and TRBJ2-1; the match to TRBD2 covers 11 bases. The CDR3 runs to 17 residues. From germline, CDR1 is PRHDT and CDR2 FYEKMQ (reference sequence). Trimming took 5 bases from V and 5 from J; bases not matched to a gene: 11. The DNA for the CDR3 is TGTGCCAGCAGCGAACCTAGGGGACTAGCGGTGAACAATGAGCAGTTCTTC. It is translated as CASSEPRGLAVNNEQFF.

This clone was seen ten or more times. V usage is TRBV5-1 and J usage is TRBJ2-3; maybe TRBD1 (5 bases). V was shortened by 4 bases and J by 4 bases, with 13 bases between the two germline ends. CDR1 is SGHRS, CDR2 YFSETQ, per germline. The CDR3 sequence is 14 residues long. The CDR3 coding sequence is TGCGCCAGCAGCCCCGGACAAATCTCAGATACGCAGTATTTT. It specifies CASSPGQISDTQYF.

This clone was counted at least ten times. The rearrangement joins TRBV7-9 to TRBJ1-4, with D tentatively TRBD1 (5 bases). The CDR3 spans 16 residues. Trimming took off 2 bases at V and 3 bases at J, with 13 bases between the two ends. Germline CDR1 SEHNR, CDR2 FQNEAQ (reference sequence). The CDR3 coding sequence is TGTGCCAGCAGCTTACTAGGAGGGGAGTCTAATGAAAAACTGTTTTTT. Protein product: CASSLLGGESNEKLFF. The variable domain in full, completed from reference TRBV7-9 and TRBJ1-4, reads DTGVSQNPRHKITKRGQNVTFRCDPISEHNRLYWYRQTLGQGPEFLTYFQNEAQLEKSRLLSDRFSAERPKGSFSTLEIQRTEQGDSAMYLCASSLLGGESNEKLFFGSGTQLSVL.

The sample holds many counts of this clone. The chain combines TRBV10-3 with TRBJ1-2, with a tentative D call TRBD1 (6 bases). The CDR3 covers 11 residues. Germline CDR1 is ENHRY and CDR2 is SYGVKD. The CDR3 bases are TGTGCTATAGGGGGGGTTGATGGCTACACCTTC. This codes for CAIGGVDGYTF.